The rows below give T cell receptor beta chains drawn from one sample of a study of blood T cell repertoires in COVID-19. Produced via immunoSEQ multiplex PCR; TCRdb's table is partial and in-frame only. The table shows approximately 100,000 clones, with roughly 80% occurring only once. The sequenced sample consisted of peripheral blood. The receptors stem from a human donor in a cohort sampled during active COVID-19. Both conserved end residues are part of each CDR3. A D gene is named only where the DNA matches it firmly. A row's size may be missing; if present it is once, few, many or a size class.

V gene	clone size	D gene	J gene	CDR3 protein	CDR3 DNA
TRBV4-3	-	-	TRBJ1-2	CASSSSFRDNYGYTF	TGCGCCAGCAGCTCTTCCTTCAGGGATAACTATGGCTACACCTTC
TRBV6-2/TRBV6-3	-	TRBD1	TRBJ2-7	CASSDRTGGSEQYF	TGTGCCAGCAGTGACCGGACAGGGGGTAGCGAGCAGTACTTC
TRBV4-2	-	-	TRBJ2-7	CASSLKRELEQYF	TGTGCCAGCAGCCTAAAGAGGGAGCTGGAGCAGTACTTC
TRBV10-1	-	-	TRBJ2-1	CASSELNDEQFF	TGCGCCAGCAGTGAGCTAAATGATGAGCAGTTCTTC
TRBV4-2	-	-	TRBJ1-4	CASSLIAGGVNEKLFF	TGTGCCAGCAGTCTCATTGCGGGGGGCGTGAATGAAAAACTGTTTTTT
TRBV27	-	-	TRBJ2-1	CASSLWPSRTYNEQFF	TGTGCCAGCAGTTTGTGGCCTAGTCGCACCTACAATGAGCAGTTCTTC
TRBV7-2	few	TRBD1	TRBJ1-2	CASSSGQGPGYTF	TGTGCCAGCAGCTCAGGACAGGGTCCTGGCTACACCTTC
TRBV5-5	-	-	TRBJ1-2	CASSFGGADGYTF	TGTGCCAGCAGCTTCGGTGGGGCGGATGGCTACACCTTC
TRBV7-9	-	TRBD1	TRBJ1-2	CASSLGRGHGYTF	TGTGCCAGCAGCTTAGGCAGGGGGCATGGCTACACCTTC
TRBV5-8	-	-	TRBJ1-6	CASSSGTLRTPLHF	TGTGCCAGCAGCTCCGGGACTTTAAGGACACCCCTCCACTTT
TRBV7-3	-	TRBD2	TRBJ2-5	CASSLRRGVGETQYF	TGTGCCAGCAGCTTAAGGCGGGGGGTGGGAGAGACCCAGTACTTC
TRBV7-8	-	-	TRBJ2-7	CASSLEAAPAYEQYF	TGTGCCAGCAGCCTGGAAGCGGCCCCCGCCTACGAGCAGTACTTC
TRBV4-1	-	TRBD2	TRBJ2-5	CASSQDGLAGGRAETQYF	TGCGCCAGCAGCCAAGATGGGCTAGCGGGGGGGCGTGCAGAGACCCAGTACTTC
TRBV9	-	-	TRBJ2-3	CASGFSGSTDTQYF	TGTGCCAGCGGCTTTAGCGGTAGCACAGATACGCAGTATTTT
TRBV6-2/TRBV6-3	-	-	TRBJ1-2	CASSSRLATGNYGYTF	TGTGCCAGCAGTTCCAGGTTAGCTACAGGCAACTATGGCTACACCTTC
TRBV4-2	-	-	TRBJ1-3	CASSQGSSGNTIYF	TGTGCCAGCAGCCAAGGGAGCTCTGGAAACACCATATATTTT
TRBV7-3	-	-	TRBJ2-5	CASSRGARETQYF	TGTGCCAGCAGCCGAGGAGCCCGGGAGACCCAGTACTTC
TRBV20-1	-	-	TRBJ2-1	CSARVLGEQFF	TGCAGTGCACGGGTTCTCGGTGAGCAGTTCTTC
TRBV7-9	-	-	TRBJ2-5	CASSLSRLRETQYF	TGTGCCAGCAGCTTATCCCGTCTCAGGGAGACCCAGTACTTC
TRBV5-1	-	-	TRBJ1-2	CASSIQGTNYGYTF	TGCGCCAGCAGCATACAGGGTACCAACTATGGCTACACCTTC
TRBV12-3/TRBV12-4	-	-	TRBJ1-2	CASTPGPGFGYTF	TGTGCCAGCACACCAGGGCCAGGTTTTGGCTACACCTTC
TRBV7-9	-	-	TRBJ1-2	CASSSAGRAYGYTF	TGTGCCAGCAGCTCCGCGGGTCGGGCCTATGGCTACACCTTC
TRBV9	-	-	TRBJ2-5	CASSPTPQETQYF	TGTGCCAGCAGCCCTACCCCCCAAGAGACCCAGTACTTC
TRBV3-1/TRBV3-2	-	-	TRBJ1-5	CASSQDWRRGSNQPQHF	TGTGCCAGCAGCCAAGATTGGCGAAGGGGGAGCAATCAGCCCCAGCATTTT
TRBV11-3	-	-	TRBJ2-1	CASSFKGMVGGIGNEQFF	TGTGCCAGCAGCTTTAAAGGAATGGTTGGGGGGATTGGCAATGAGCAGTTCTTC
TRBV19	-	TRBD1	TRBJ1-2	CASSMRTGVNGYTF	TGTGCCAGTAGTATGAGGACAGGGGTTAATGGCTACACCTTC
TRBV2	-	TRBD2	TRBJ2-6	CASSNLSGGFRSGANVLTF	TGTGCCAGCAGCAACCTTAGCGGGGGGTTTCGCTCCGGGGCCAACGTCCTGACTTTC
TRBV5-4	-	TRBD1	TRBJ1-1	CASSLALGQLNTEAFF	TGTGCCAGCAGCTTGGCGTTGGGACAGTTGAACACTGAAGCTTTCTTT
TRBV18	-	TRBD1	TRBJ1-1	CASSPTGVGAEAFF	TGTGCCAGCTCACCAACAGGGGTTGGGGCTGAAGCTTTCTTT